The present entry profiles one T cell receptor (beta chain) with its context. Antigen: not known. With V trimmed by 5 bases and J by 0 bases, 5 bases remained unmatched. Germline lookup yields CDR1 SGHNT and CDR2 YENEEA. CDR3 size: 15 residues. The data were produced by immunoSEQ multiplex PCR, yet TCRdb's version contains in-frame clones alone and is incomplete. Of under 20,000 clones listed, about 80% are singletons. All patients were mismatch repair deficient, assessed by either PCR or immunohistochemistry. TCRs were sequenced from a few patients responding to pembrolizumab. This record belongs to a study of PD-1 blockade in mismatch repair-deficient tumors. For the study at large: Enrolled about 2013-2017, patients had progressing, pretreated mismatch repair-deficient cancers of 12 types. Study-wide results and limits: Tumor-resident clones, often undetectable pretreatment in blood, expanded then contracted after pembrolizumab.

The material was PBMCs, obtained 4 weeks after starting pembrolizumab. The TCR comes from an adult with mismatch repair-deficient cancer. The gene calls are TRBV11-3 and TRBJ1-1; 8 bases align to TRBD1. The chain's CDR3 is CASSPRQGMNTEAFF. Written as DNA, the CDR3 is TGTGCCAGCAGCCCACGACAGGGGATGAACACTGAAGCTTTCTTT.